This T cell receptor (beta chain) was observed in a study of shared clonotypes between healthy human individuals (dated by TCRdb to 2020 to 2022). About the investigation overall: The cohort included a few men and a couple of women between 18 and 49 years of age. Per donor, three plates each were used for CD4 naive and CD4 memory, two for CD8 naive, and one for CD8 memory. To increase sequencing depth and limit assay-specific biases, different laboratories used diverse techniques to prepare libraries and sequence TCR repertoires. Leukapheresis yielded between about 0.9 and 9 billion PBMCs per donor. Blood TCR repertoires of five healthy adults were deeply sequenced to estimate repertoire size and the extent of clonotype sharing between individuals.

Paper-wide results and their limitations: Sharing across a handful of donors was observed for about 4.8% of naive CD4, 3.5% of naive CD8, around 2.5% of memory CD4, and about 0.4% of memory CD8 clonotypes. Pairwise subsampling indicated that sequencing depth was expected to affect the degree of clonotype sharing among donors. The small number of donors limited the genetic and exposure-history diversity represented. Naive subsets generally had larger estimated clonotype richness than memory subsets. Only blood was sampled, and tissue TCR repertoires likely differ from those in blood. Even with the large sequencing depth, rarefaction of the sorted-subset datasets indicated that sequencing was incomplete. Compared with non-shared clonotypes, clonotypes shared by all four sorted-subset donors had higher generation probabilities.

From a lookup of the germline V gene (reference sequence), CDR1 and CDR2 are SEHNR and FQNEAQ. The CDR3 runs 14 amino acids, cysteine and phenylalanine included. Only CDR3 DNA is held: 42 bases, read in frame from base 1. Cut back by 3 bases and 3 bases, the V and J ends lie 12 bases apart. TCR CDR3 regions were amplified from genomic DNA by multiplex PCR using the deep immunoSEQ assay. Extracted genomic DNA from each cell subset was distributed evenly across all wells of several immunoSEQ 96-well plates, and each plate was treated as a replicate. For sorted subsets, approximately 0.2 ug of genomic DNA, equivalent to 25,000 to 30,000 T cell genomes, went into each replicate PCR. The purified libraries were quantified using a Qubit 3.0 fluorometer, sized with a Bioanalyzer 2100, and then quantified again using the KAPA Library Quantification kit. Every immunoSEQ 96-well plate was sequenced on a dedicated single-read 150-cycle Illumina NextSeq 550 flow cell. In the original analysis: Because the immunoSEQ output held only junctional sequences and lacked quality scores, the filtering could not match the filtering applied to full-length reads. To assign V/J genes and CDR3, sequences were annotated against IMGT germline references using PyIR, a Python wrapper for IgBLAST v1.9. Reads were filtered out if the reads had weak V/J assignments (E-value above 1e-6), no CDR3, stop codons, out-of-frame junctions, or ambiguous translated residues. A V3J clonotype was defined by an identical inferred V gene, J gene, and CDR3 amino acid sequence. The percentage overlap between two repertoires was calculated by dividing the number of shared unique clonotypes by the size of the smaller repertoire. Richness of each repertoire was evaluated using RTK rarefaction, the Chao1 estimator, and Recon v2.1 estimates of unobserved clonotypes. Generation probabilities for all TCRbeta clonotypes obtained by the gDNA method from several donors were computed using OLGA. TCRdb limited this immuneACCESS table to in-frame rearrangements with V and J called. A share of clones is missing; checked studies link under half to unresolved V genes, and the rest is unexplained. D and trimming come from the DNA, and the V and J calls and clone size come from that table. Here the sample has 2 million to 2.5 million clones; approximately 94% occur a single time. Around 1.1% of the sample belongs to the ten largest clones.

CD8 naive samples consisted of CD45RO-negative cells that were positively selected for CCR7, yielding a CD45RA+CCR7+ population without TemRA cells. The donors were healthy, HIV-negative adults with no recently reported acute infections or vaccinations. Every donor was a Caucasian adult living in Nashville, Tennessee, USA. After blood collection by leukapheresis, PBMCs were isolated using Ficoll-Histopaque density gradient centrifugation and then cryopreserved in the vapor phase of liquid nitrogen. Analytical flow cytometry was used to check the purity and quantity of each magnetically sorted T cell population. Each sorted fraction had its genomic DNA isolated and then quantified by UV absorbance on a Nanodrop 2000c. About this clone itself: The antigen it recognizes is unknown. No base quality information exists; no much larger clone differs at one position.

The V and J genes are TRBV7-9 and TRBJ2-7; the D gene is not confidently resolved. The TCR originated in a man aged 18 to 30 in good health. The sample comprised naive CD8+ T cells sorted from blood. The cell subset or site label corresponds to: CD45RA+CCR7+. The CDR3 protein: CASSFGSVVYEQYF. The bases read TGTGCCAGCAGCTTTGGGTCAGTCGTCTACGAGCAGTACTTC.